This T cell receptor beta chain emerged from a study of identical twins. The CDR3 totals 16 residues. J gave up 5 bases and V 6 bases, and 11 bases lay outside the gene matches. Germline V gene data show CDR1 as DFQATT and CDR2 as SNEGSKA (reference sequence). One entry per CDR3 protein results from TCRdb running MiXCR on the 5' RACE reads. The table has over 500,000 distinct CDR3 sequences, less than 25% seen once; the top ten hold around 0.91%. The sample was also reused in another study, on T cells expressing NK-cell markers.

The chain combines TRBV20-1 with TRBJ2-1; 12 nucleotides line up with TRBD2. Sequences were obtained from CD4+ T cells sorted from blood. The clonotype originates from a woman aged 18-29 years in good health. The CDR3 loop is CSALTSGRIPHNEQFF. The CDR3, as DNA: TGCAGTGCCCTTACTAGCGGGAGGATCCCCCACAATGAGCAGTTCTTC.